Listed here are 20 T cell receptor beta chains from one sample, sequenced in a study of OX40 agonist ivuxolimab in advanced cancers. TCRdb keeps only in-frame clones here, not all; method: immunoSEQ multiplex PCR. The repertoire holds about 78,000 clones, with roughly 92% as singletons. The specimen was CD4+ or CD8+ T cells sorted from blood, collected in a trial of the OX40 agonist ivuxolimab. All receptors derive from an adult with an advanced solid tumor such as melanoma, head and neck, liver or kidney cancer.

The chain joins TRBV29-1 to TRBJ2-1; D may be TRBD1 or TRBD2 (5 bases each). V lost 3 bases and J lost 6, with 15 bases in between. Germline-derived CDR1 and CDR2 are SQVTM and ANQGSEA. This CDR3 contains 14 residues. As DNA, the CDR3 is TGCAGCGTTGAGATATTCGGGGCCCCCAATGAGCAGTTCTTC. This sequence encodes CSVEIFGAPNEQFF.

The V and J genes are TRBV7-9 and TRBJ1-6; D gene ambiguous. CDR1 SEHNR and CDR2 FQNEAQ come from the germline V gene (reference sequence). The CDR3 totals 15 residues. Trimming shortened V by 7 bases and J by 8 bases, and 18 bases separated the two germline ends. The CDR3 nucleotides are TGTGCCAGCAATGCGACGGGAGCGTTTTATTCACCCCTCCACTTT. Amino acids: CASNATGAFYSPLHF.

The CDR3 DNA reads as TGTGCCAGCAGCTTAGACCAGGGCCCTGGAAACACCATATATTTT. Protein: CASSLDQGPGNTIYF. This sequence joins TRBV7-9 and TRBJ1-3, with a possible D match to TRBD1 (5 bases). The CDR3 sequence is 15 residues long. Trimming took off 1 base at V and 2 bases at J, with 9 bases between the two ends. Per germline, CDR1 SEHNR and CDR2 FQNEAQ (reference sequence).

V gene TRBV5-1 combines with J gene TRBJ1-1; 9 bases match TRBD1. This CDR3 spans 19 amino acids. CDR1 and CDR2 from the germline V gene are SGHRS and YFSETQ. V lost 1 base, J lost 0 bases, and 13 bases stayed unmatched. CDR3 region: CASSLWGPGQGELNTEAFF. The CDR3, as DNA: TGCGCCAGCAGCTTGTGGGGGCCGGGACAGGGCGAACTGAACACTGAAGCTTTCTTT.

This chain's CDR3 is CAISGGGLSGETQYF. CDR3 sequence (DNA): TGTGCCATCAGTGGAGGTGGTCTCTCCGGGGAGACCCAGTACTTC. The V and J genes are TRBV10-3 and TRBJ2-5; D ambiguous. The V gene lost 4 bases and the J gene lost 5 bases, with 17 bases spanning the gap. CDR3 length: 15 amino acids. CDR1 and CDR2 from the germline V gene are ENHRY and SYGVKD.

V usage is TRBV6-1 and J usage is TRBJ2-3, with no clear D. Germline-derived CDR1 and CDR2 are MNHNS and SASEGT. The CDR3 has 15 residues. Between the trimmed V and J ends, which lost 7 bases and 1 base, there was a span of 15 bases. The CDR3 nucleotides are TGTGCCAGCACTCCGGCCGACTGGGGCACAGATACGCAGTATTTT. Amino acids: CASTPADWGTDTQYF.

The chain links TRBV4-1 to TRBJ2-5; D might be TRBD2 (7 bases). The V end lost 6 bases, the J end lost 5 bases, and 16 bases lay between the germline ends. The length of the CDR3 is 14 residues. Germline-derived CDR1 and CDR2 are MGHRA and YSYEKL. The CDR3 coding sequence is TGCGCCAGCAGGTCCCCGGGGGGCAGGGAGACCCAGTACTTC. This gives the protein CASRSPGGRETQYF.

The V gene is TRBV7-8, the J gene TRBJ2-1, with a weak D call TRBD1 (6 bases). CDR3 length: 16 amino acids. Germline V gene lookup returns CDR1 SGHVS and CDR2 FQNEAQ. V was cut by 5 bases and J by 3 bases, with 17 bases left in between. This CDR3 reads CASSPLTGFGYNEQFF. The CDR3, as DNA: TGTGCCAGCAGCCCCCTTACAGGGTTTGGCTACAATGAGCAGTTCTTC.

This chain connects TRBV7-8 to TRBJ2-2; D gene unclear. Germline-derived CDR1 and CDR2 are SGHVS and FQNEAQ. The CDR3 is 12 amino acids. Trimming took off 5 bases at V and 5 bases at J, with 6 bases between the two ends. For the CDR3, the DNA is TGTGCCAGCAGCCTTCATACCGGGGAGCTGTTTTTT. Its translation: CASSLHTGELFF.

V and J are TRBV5-1 and TRBJ2-3, with no clear D. This CDR3 is built from 14 residues. Germline V gene data show CDR1 as SGHRS and CDR2 as YFSETQ. Trimming removed 3 bases at V and 2 bases at J, with 10 bases between. For the CDR3, the DNA is TGCGCCAGCAGCTCGACTCGTCTCACAGATACGCAGTATTTT. Its translation is CASSSTRLTDTQYF.

The chain has TRBV5-1 and TRBJ2-7; tentative D call: TRBD1 (6 bases). This CDR3 comprises 15 residues. Germline assignment: CDR1 SGHRS and CDR2 YFSETQ. Deletions cut 4 bases from V and 7 bases from J, with 21 bases between. The CDR3 region has the DNA TGCGCCAGCAGCCTGGGGGACACGGGCCCGGGAGAGCAGTACTTC. It specifies CASSLGDTGPGEQYF.

This chain links TRBV20-1 with TRBJ2-7; maybe TRBD1 (5 bases). The CDR3 is made up of 11 amino acids. CDR1 and CDR2 from the germline V gene are DFQATT and SNEGSKA (reference sequence). The ends were cut back, 6 bases at V and 0 bases at J, with 6 bases in the middle. The CDR3 protein is CSATASYEQYF. The DNA for the CDR3 is TGCAGTGCGACAGCCTCCTACGAGCAGTACTTC.

This sequence joins TRBV6-6 and TRBJ1-5; 7 bases fit TRBD1. V shed 7 bases, J shed 4 bases, and the junction held 10 bases outside the gene matches. This CDR3 is built from 15 residues. Germline V gene data show CDR1 as MNHNY and CDR2 as SVGAGI (reference sequence). The CDR3 DNA reads TGTGCCAGCACCCTACTGGACAGGCCTAATCAGCCCCAGCATTTT. This translates into CASTLLDRPNQPQHF.

The gene calls are TRBV2 and TRBJ2-2; the match to TRBD2 covers 9 bases. The V segment lost 7 bases and the J segment 4 bases; nucleotides outside the gene matches: 7. The germline gives CDR1 SNHLY, CDR2 FYNNEI. CDR3 length equals 15 residues. The CDR3 region is CASKVLAGPTGELFF. DNA for the CDR3: TGTGCCAGCAAAGTACTAGCGGGTCCCACCGGGGAGCTGTTTTTT.

In this sample, this clone turned up once. The rearrangement joins TRBV6-5 to TRBJ2-2; D assignment may be TRBD1 or TRBD2 (6 bases each). Trimming took 4 bases from V and 1 from J, leaving 13 bases between them. The germline V gene encodes CDR1 MNHEY and CDR2 SVGAGI. CDR3 size: 16 residues. CDR3 sequence: CASSSLGGMNTGELFF. The CDR3 region has the DNA TGTGCCAGCAGTTCCCTCGGGGGCATGAACACCGGGGAGCTGTTTTTT.

The chain has TRBV5-6 and TRBJ1-6; no clear D gene. The CDR3 totals 14 residues. V lost 2 bases and J lost 13, with 16 bases in between. The germline V gene encodes CDR1 SGHDT and CDR2 YYEEEE. This CDR3 reads CASSFGPTQGPLHF. The CDR3 DNA follows: TGTGCCAGCAGCTTTGGTCCGACCCAAGGGCCCCTCCACTTT.

This rearrangement joins TRBV7-2 to TRBJ1-3; D uncertain. The ends were cut back, 5 bases at V and 3 bases at J, with 8 bases in the middle. This CDR3 has 13 amino acids. The V gene's germline CDR1 is SGHTA and CDR2 FQGNSA. The CDR3 loop reads CASSGSHGNTIYF. DNA of the CDR3: TGTGCCAGCAGCGGAAGCCATGGAAACACCATATATTTT.

The CDR3 DNA follows: TGTGCCAGCACCCTCGGACAGGGGCGGGATGAAAAACTGTTTTTT. It yields the protein CASTLGQGRDEKLFF. This chain joins TRBV21-1 and TRBJ1-4; no check of the table's D call, TRBD1, against the DNA was made. TRBV21-1 represents a pseudogene. This CDR3 spans 15 amino acids.

This clone came up a few times. V and J are TRBV5-1 and TRBJ1-1; D remains unclear. CDR1 is SGHRS and CDR2 is YFSETQ in the germline V gene. The V end lost 4 bases, the J end lost 1 base, and 8 bases lay between the germline ends. The CDR3 consists of 13 residues. CDR3 sequence: CASSTDTNTEAFF. The CDR3 DNA follows: TGCGCCAGCAGCACTGACACGAACACTGAAGCTTTCTTT.

The rearrangement uses TRBV29-1 and TRBJ2-7; the match to TRBD1 covers 7 bases. The germline gives CDR1 SQVTM, CDR2 ANQGSEA. The CDR3 runs 15 residues. Unmatched junction bases numbered 13, after V lost 6 bases and J lost 2 bases. CDR3 in amino acids: CSVDLRDSLTYEQYF. The CDR3 region has the DNA TGCAGCGTGGACCTCCGGGACAGCCTAACCTACGAGCAGTACTTC.